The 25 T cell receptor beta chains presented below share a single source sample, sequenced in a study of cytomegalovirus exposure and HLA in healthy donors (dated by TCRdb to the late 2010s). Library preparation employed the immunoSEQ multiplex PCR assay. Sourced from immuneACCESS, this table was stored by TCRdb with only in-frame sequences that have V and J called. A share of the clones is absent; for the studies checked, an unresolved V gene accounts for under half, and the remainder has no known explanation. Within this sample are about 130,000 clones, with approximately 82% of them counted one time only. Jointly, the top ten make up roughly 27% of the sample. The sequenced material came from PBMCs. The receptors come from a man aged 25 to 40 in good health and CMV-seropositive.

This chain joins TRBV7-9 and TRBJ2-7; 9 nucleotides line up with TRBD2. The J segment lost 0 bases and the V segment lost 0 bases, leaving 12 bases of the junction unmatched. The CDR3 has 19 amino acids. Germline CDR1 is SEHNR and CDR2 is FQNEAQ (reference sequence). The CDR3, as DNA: TGTGCCAGCAGCTTAGCCCCACTAGCGGGCCCCGACCTCTCCTACGAGCAGTACTTC. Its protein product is CASSLAPLAGPDLSYEQYF.

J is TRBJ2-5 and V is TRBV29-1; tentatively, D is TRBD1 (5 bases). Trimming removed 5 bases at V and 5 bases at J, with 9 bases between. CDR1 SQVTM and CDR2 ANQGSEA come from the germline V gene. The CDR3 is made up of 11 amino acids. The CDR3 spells CSVYKGETQYF. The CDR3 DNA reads TGCAGCGTTTATAAGGGGGAGACCCAGTACTTC. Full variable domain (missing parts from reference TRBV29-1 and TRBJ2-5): SAVISQKPSRDICQRGTSLTIQCQVDSQVTMMFWYRQQPGQSLTLIATANQGSEATYESGFVIDKFPISRPNLTFSTLTVSNMSPEDSSIYLCSVYKGETQYFGPGTRLLVL.

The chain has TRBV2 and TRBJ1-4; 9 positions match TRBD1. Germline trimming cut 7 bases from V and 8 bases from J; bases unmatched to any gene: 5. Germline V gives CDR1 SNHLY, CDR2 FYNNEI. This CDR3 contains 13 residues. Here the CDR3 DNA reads TGTGCCAGCACAGGGACAGGGCGGGAAAAACTGTTTTTT. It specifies CASTGTGREKLFF.

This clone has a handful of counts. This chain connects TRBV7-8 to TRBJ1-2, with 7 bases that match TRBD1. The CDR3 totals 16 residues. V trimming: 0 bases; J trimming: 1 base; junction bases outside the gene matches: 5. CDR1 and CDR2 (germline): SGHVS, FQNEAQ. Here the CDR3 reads CASSLAEGALNYGYTF. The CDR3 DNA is TGTGCCAGCAGCTTAGCTGAGGGGGCCCTTAACTATGGCTACACCTTC.

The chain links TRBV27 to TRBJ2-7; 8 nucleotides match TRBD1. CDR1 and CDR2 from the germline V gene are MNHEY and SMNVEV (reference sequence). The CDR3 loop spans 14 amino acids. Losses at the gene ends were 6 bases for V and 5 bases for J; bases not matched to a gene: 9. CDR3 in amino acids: CASSRDRGRNEQYF. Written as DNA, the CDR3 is TGTGCCAGCAGCCGTGACAGGGGCAGGAACGAGCAGTACTTC.

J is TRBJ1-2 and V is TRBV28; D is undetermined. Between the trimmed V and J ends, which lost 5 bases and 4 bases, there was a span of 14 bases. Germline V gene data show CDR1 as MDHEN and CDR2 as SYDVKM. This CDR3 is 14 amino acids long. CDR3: CASSSRVASYGYTF. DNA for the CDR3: TGTGCCAGCAGTAGCCGGGTCGCAAGCTATGGCTACACCTTC.

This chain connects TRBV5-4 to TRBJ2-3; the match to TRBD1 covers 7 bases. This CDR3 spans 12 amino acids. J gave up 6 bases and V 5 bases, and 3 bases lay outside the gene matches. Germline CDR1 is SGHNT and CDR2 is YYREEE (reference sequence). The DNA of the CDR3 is TGTGCCAGCAGTTTACAGGGGGATACGCAGTATTTT. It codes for CASSLQGDTQYF.

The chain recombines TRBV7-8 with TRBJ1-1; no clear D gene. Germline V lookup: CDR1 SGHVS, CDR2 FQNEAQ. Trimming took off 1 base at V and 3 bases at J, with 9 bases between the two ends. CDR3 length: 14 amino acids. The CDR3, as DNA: TGTGCCAGCAGCTTAGACGTGGACTACACTGAAGCTTTCTTT. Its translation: CASSLDVDYTEAFF.

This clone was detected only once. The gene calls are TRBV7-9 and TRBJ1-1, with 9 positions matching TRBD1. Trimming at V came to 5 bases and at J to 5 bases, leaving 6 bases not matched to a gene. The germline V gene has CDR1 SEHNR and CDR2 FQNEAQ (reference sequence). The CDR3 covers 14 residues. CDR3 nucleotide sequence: TGTGCCAGCAGCCCACGACAGGGGGAAACTGAAGCTTTCTTT. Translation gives CASSPRQGETEAFF.

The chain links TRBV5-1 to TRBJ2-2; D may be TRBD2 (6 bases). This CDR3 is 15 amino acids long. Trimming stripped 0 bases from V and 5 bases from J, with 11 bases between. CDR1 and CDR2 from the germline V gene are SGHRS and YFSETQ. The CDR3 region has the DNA TGCGCCAGCAGCTTGGCGGGAGTGGGTACCGGGGAGCTGTTTTTT. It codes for CASSLAGVGTGELFF.

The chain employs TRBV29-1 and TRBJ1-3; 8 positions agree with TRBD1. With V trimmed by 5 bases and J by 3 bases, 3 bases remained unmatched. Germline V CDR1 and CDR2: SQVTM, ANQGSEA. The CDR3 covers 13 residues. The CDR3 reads CSVLGTGGNTIYF. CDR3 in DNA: TGCAGCGTTTTAGGGACAGGTGGAAACACCATATATTTT.

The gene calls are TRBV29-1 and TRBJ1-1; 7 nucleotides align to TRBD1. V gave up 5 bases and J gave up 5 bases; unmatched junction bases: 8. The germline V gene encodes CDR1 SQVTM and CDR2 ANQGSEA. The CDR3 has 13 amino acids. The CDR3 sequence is CSVTGQEGTEAFF. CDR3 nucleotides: TGCAGCGTTACCGGACAGGAGGGGACTGAAGCTTTCTTT.

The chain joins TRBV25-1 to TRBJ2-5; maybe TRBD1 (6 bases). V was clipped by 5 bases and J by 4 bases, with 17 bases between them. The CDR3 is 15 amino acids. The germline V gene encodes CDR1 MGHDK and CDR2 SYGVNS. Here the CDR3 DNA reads TGTGCCAGCAGTATCCTCCGGGCCAGGGGAGAGACCCAGTACTTC. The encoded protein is CASSILRARGETQYF.

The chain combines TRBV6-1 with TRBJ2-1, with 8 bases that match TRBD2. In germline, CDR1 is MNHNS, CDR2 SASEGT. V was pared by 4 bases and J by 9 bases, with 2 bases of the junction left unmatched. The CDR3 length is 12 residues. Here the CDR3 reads CASSVTSVEQFF. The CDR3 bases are TGTGCCAGCAGTGTGACTAGCGTTGAGCAGTTCTTC.

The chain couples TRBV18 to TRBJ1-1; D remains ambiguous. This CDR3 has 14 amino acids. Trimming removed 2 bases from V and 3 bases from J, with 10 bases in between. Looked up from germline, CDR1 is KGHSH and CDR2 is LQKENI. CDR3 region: CASSPSSVDTEAFF. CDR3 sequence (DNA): TGTGCCAGCTCACCAAGTAGTGTGGACACTGAAGCTTTCTTT.

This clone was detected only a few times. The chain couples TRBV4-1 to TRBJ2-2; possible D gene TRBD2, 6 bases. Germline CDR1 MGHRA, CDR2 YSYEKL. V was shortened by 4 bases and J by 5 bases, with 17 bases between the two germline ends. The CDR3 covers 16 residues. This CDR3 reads CASSPSPGGGTGELFF. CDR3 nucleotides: TGCGCCAGCAGCCCCTCCCCCGGAGGAGGGACCGGGGAGCTGTTTTTT.

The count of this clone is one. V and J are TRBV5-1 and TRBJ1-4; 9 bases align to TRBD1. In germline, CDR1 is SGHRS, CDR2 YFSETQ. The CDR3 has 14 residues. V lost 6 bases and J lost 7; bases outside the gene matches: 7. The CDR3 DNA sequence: TGCGCCAGCACCGCCGGGACAGGGTTTGAAAAACTGTTTTTT. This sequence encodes CASTAGTGFEKLFF.

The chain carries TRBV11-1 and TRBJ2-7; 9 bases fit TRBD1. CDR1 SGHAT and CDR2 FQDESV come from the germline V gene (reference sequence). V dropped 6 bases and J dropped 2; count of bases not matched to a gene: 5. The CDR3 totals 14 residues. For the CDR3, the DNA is TGTGCCAGCAGACACCGGGACAGGGCCTACGAGCAGTACTTC. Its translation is CASRHRDRAYEQYF.

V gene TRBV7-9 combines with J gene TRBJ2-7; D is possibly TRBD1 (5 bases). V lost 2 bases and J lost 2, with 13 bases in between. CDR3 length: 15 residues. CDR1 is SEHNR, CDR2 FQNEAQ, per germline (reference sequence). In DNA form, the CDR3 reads TGTGCCAGCAGCTTACCTTCCCAGGGAACCTACGAGCAGTACTTC. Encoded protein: CASSLPSQGTYEQYF.

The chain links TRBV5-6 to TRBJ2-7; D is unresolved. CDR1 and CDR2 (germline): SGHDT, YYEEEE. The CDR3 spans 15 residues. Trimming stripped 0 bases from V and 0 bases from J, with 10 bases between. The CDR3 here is CASSLDGSPSYEQYF. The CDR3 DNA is TGTGCCAGCAGCTTGGATGGCTCCCCCTCCTACGAGCAGTACTTC.

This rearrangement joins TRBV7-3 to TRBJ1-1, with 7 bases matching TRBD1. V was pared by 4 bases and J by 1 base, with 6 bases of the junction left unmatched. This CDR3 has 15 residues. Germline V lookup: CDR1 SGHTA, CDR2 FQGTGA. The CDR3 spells CASSSGGTANTEAFF. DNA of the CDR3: TGTGCCAGCAGCTCGGGGGGGACAGCGAACACTGAAGCTTTCTTT. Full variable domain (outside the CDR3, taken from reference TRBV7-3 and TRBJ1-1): GAGVSQTPSNKVTEKGKYVELRCDPISGHTALYWYRQSLGQGPEFLIYFQGTGAADDSGLPNDRFFAVRPEGSVSTLKIQRTERGDSAVYLCASSSGGTANTEAFFGQGTRLTVV.

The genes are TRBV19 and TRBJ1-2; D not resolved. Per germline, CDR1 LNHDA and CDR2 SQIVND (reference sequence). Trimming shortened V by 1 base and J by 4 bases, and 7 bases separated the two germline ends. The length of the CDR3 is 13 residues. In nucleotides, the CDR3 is TGTGCCAGTAGTATAGGCGCGGGCTATGGCTACACCTTC. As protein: CASSIGAGYGYTF.

The CDR3 reads CASRRGGAGAYEQYF. In nucleotides, the CDR3 is TGTGCCAGCAGGAGAGGGGGGGCGGGAGCCTACGAGCAGTACTTC. V and J are TRBV2 and TRBJ2-7; TRBD2 might be the D (7 bases). Trimming left V 6 bases short and J 2 bases short, with 17 bases between. Germline CDR1 is SNHLY and CDR2 is FYNNEI. The CDR3 is 15 residues long.

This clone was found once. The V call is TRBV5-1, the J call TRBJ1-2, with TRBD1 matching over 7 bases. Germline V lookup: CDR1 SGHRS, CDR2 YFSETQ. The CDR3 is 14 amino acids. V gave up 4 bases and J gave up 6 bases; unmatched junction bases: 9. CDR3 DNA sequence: TGCGCCAGCAGCAAAGGACAGGAGGGGAATGGCTACACCTTC. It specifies CASSKGQEGNGYTF.

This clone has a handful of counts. The CDR3 DNA reads as TGTGCCCGAGATACCCGCAGGGCCCCTGAAGCTTTCTTT. Translated, it gives CARDTRRAPEAFF. The rearrangement joins TRBV30 to TRBJ1-1; D may be TRBD1 (5 bases). The CDR3 contains 13 residues. CDR1 GTSNPN and CDR2 SVGIG come from the germline V gene (reference sequence). Trimming took off 8 bases at V and 6 bases at J, with 19 bases between the two ends.